The 5 T cell receptor beta chains below come from one sample, sequenced in a study of CD4 and CD8 cells across lung adenocarcinoma regions. TCRdb re-called the PCR reads with MiXCR, one entry per CDR3 protein. The sample lists approximately 13,000 distinct CDR3 sequences, about 48% seen once, with approximately 15% in the top ten. Sequencing used CD4+ T cells from the center of a lung tumor. These TCRs come from a male donor with lung adenocarcinoma. The CD4 and CD8 labels of this study may be unreliable.

Many counts were recorded for this clonotype. V is TRBV6-1 and J is TRBJ1-1, with TRBD1 matching 9 bases. V shed 4 bases and J 5 bases; nucleotides not matched to a gene: 5. Germline V gives CDR1 MNHNS, CDR2 SASEGT. The CDR3 spans 14 residues. This chain's CDR3 is CASSANRGQTEAFF. In DNA form, the CDR3 reads TGTGCCAGCAGTGCAAACAGGGGGCAAACTGAAGCTTTCTTT.

The gene calls are TRBV28 and TRBJ2-5; D assignment may be TRBD1 or TRBD2 (6 bases each). In germline, CDR1 is MDHEN, CDR2 SYDVKM. V was clipped by 5 bases and J by 7 bases, with 20 bases between them. This CDR3 is built from 15 residues. CDR3 region: CASSGGGLTDLTQYF. CDR3 sequence (DNA): TGTGCCAGCAGTGGAGGGGGACTCACCGATCTGACCCAGTACTTC.

There are a few counts of this clonotype. The chain combines TRBV11-3 with TRBJ2-5, with D maybe TRBD2 (5 bases). Gene TRBJ2-7 matches the end of the DNA better, so the J call may be wrong. CDR3 size: 15 residues. Germline V gene data show CDR1 as SGHNT and CDR2 as YENEEA. The CDR3 protein is CASSVRESETYEQYF. The CDR3, as DNA: TGTGCCAGCAGCGTAAGGGAGTCGGAGACCTACGAGCAGTACTTC.

CDR3 sequence: CASSRRGGEGLNEQFF. The CDR3 DNA is TGTGCCAGCAGTAGAAGAGGAGGGGAGGGTCTCAATGAGCAGTTCTTC. V and J are TRBV11-3 and TRBJ2-1; TRBD2 matches at 7 bases. This CDR3 region has 16 residues. The germline V gene has CDR1 SGHNT and CDR2 YENEEA. Unmatched junction bases numbered 14, after V lost 6 bases and J lost 6 bases.

V usage is TRBV6-4 and J usage is TRBJ2-3; 11 nucleotides agree with TRBD2. V was clipped by 4 bases and J by 3 bases; unmatched bases: 3. The CDR3 extends over 15 amino acids. Germline lookup yields CDR1 MRHNA and CDR2 SNTAGT. The CDR3 coding sequence is TGTGCCAGCAGTGTTACTAGCGGGAGTACAGATACGCAGTATTTT. Translated: CASSVTSGSTDTQYF.